This T cell receptor (beta chain) was retrieved from a study of blood T cell repertoires in COVID-19. Across the study: COVID-19 samples collected from the United States, Italy and Spain covered acute and convalescent phases.

CDR3 length: 16 amino acids. V was clipped by 5 bases and J by 8 bases; unmatched bases: 13. Germline V gives CDR1 MNHEY, CDR2 SMNVEV (reference sequence). Per the authors' pipeline: Estimated nucleated cell counts came from reference gene primer amplification. Method: immunoSEQ multiplex PCR; TCRdb's copy keeps in-frame clones and lacks some. From that table come the V and J calls and clone size; the DNA was used to work out D and trimming. The sample gives approximately 190,000 clones, around nine tenths of which show up once; approximately 5.6% is in the top ten. The material sequenced was peripheral blood. This chain uses TRBV27 with TRBJ2-1; 9 bases align to TRBD2. The TCR originated in a woman aged 40 to 49 who had recovered from COVID-19. Here the CDR3 reads CASSPYRSGSIDEQFF. The DNA of the CDR3 is TGTGCCAGCAGTCCCTATCGTAGCGGGAGTATCGATGAGCAGTTCTTC.